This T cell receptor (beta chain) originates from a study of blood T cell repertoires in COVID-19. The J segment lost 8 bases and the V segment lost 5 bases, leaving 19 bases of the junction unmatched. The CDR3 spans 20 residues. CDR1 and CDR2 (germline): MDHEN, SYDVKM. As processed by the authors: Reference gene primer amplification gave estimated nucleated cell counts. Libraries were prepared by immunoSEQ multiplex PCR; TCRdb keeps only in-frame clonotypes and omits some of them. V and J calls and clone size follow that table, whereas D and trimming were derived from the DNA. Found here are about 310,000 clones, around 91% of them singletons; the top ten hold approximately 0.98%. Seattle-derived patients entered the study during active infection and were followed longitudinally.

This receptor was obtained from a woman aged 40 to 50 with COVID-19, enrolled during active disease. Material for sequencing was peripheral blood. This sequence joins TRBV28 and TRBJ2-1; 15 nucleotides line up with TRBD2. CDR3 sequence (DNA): TGTGCCAGCAGTACTCGCTTCAGGACTAGCGGGGGGGCACGGGTGGATGAGCAGTTCTTC. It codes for CASSTRFRTSGGARVDEQFF.